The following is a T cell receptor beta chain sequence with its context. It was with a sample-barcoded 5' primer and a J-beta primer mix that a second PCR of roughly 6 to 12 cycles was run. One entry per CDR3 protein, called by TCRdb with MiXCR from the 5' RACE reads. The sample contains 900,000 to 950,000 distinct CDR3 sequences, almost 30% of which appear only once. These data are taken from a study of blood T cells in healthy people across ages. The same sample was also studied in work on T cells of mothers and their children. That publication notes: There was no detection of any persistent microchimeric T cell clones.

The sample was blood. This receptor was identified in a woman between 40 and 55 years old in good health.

In DNA form, the CDR3 reads TGTGCCAGCAGTTTACATGGTCAGGGGTGGAACACTGAAGCTTTCTTT. This codes for CASSLHGQGWNTEAFF. This chain links TRBV28 with TRBJ1-1, with D possibly TRBD1 on 6 matching bases. The V and J ends lost 2 bases and 1 base respectively, with 14 bases between them. The CDR3 has 16 residues. Germline CDR1 reads MDHEN; CDR2 reads SYDVKM.